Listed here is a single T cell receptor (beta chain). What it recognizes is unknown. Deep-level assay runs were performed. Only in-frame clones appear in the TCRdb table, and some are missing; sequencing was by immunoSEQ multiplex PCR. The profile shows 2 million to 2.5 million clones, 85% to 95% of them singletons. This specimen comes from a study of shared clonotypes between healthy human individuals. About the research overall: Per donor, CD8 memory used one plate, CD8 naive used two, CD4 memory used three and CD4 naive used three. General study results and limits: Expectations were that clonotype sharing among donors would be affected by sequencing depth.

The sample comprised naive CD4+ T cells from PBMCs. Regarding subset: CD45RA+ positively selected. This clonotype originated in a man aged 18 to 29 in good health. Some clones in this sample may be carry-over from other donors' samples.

CDR3 DNA: TGTGCCAGCAGCTCGGGGGGGCTAGATACGCAGTATTTT. This gives the protein CASSSGGLDTQYF. The chain combines TRBV7-8 with TRBJ2-3; 8 bases match TRBD2. V trimming: 4 bases; J trimming: 5 bases; junction bases outside the gene matches: 2. Germline lookup yields CDR1 SGHVS and CDR2 FQNEAQ. The CDR3 spans 13 residues.